This T cell receptor (beta chain) was obtained from a study of molecular identifiers for immune sequencing clone quantification. Looking at the study overall: Four of five RNA aliquots from approximately 22,000 or 94,000 naive CD8 T cells were sequenced. Study findings and constraints: In cases of identical TCR molecules sharing a barcode, highly expanded clone sizes could be underestimated.

MiXCR, applied by TCRdb to the PCR reads, yields one record per CDR3 protein. The sample yields 100,000 or so distinct CDR3 sequences, under 40% seen once. About this clonotype itself: Its target is unknown. An end of the junction differs from the germline gene, which may be a read error.

The CDR3 length is 16 residues. The rearrangement joins TRBV5-3 to TRBJ2-3, with TRBD2 matching over 14 bases. TRBV5-3 is given ORF status, its function remaining uncertain. The sequenced sample was naive CD8+ T cells from blood, with Jurkat cell RNA spiked in. Regarding subset: FACS-sorted CD8+CD4-CCR7+CD45RA+ naive T cells. The receptor was isolated from a human donor in good health. Some libraries in this study had Jurkat cell RNA spiked in. This chain's CDR3 is CASSPGTSGSGDTQYF. CDR3 in DNA: TGTGCCAGCAGCCCGGGGACTAGCGGGAGCGGTGATACGCAGTATTTC.